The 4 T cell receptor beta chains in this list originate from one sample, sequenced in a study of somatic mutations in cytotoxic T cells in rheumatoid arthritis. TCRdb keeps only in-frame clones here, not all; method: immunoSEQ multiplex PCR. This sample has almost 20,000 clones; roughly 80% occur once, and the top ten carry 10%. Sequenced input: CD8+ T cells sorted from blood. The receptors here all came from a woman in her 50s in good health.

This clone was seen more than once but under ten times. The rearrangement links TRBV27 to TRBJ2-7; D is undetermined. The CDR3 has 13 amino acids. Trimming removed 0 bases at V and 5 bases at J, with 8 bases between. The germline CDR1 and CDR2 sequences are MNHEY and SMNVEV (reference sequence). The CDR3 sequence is CASSLSKIDEQYF. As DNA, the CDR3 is TGTGCCAGCAGTTTATCGAAGATTGACGAGCAGTACTTC.

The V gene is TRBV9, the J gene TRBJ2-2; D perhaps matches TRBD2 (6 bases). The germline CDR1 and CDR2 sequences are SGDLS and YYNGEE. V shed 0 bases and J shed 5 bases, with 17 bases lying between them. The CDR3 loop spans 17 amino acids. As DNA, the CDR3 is TGTGCCAGCAGCGTAGATGCGGGATCGGCTGATACCGGGGAGCTGTTTTTT. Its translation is CASSVDAGSADTGELFF.

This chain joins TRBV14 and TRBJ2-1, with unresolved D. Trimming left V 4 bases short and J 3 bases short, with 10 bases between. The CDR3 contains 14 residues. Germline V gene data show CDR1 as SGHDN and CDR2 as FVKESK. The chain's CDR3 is CASSPGRNYNEQFF. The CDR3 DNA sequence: TGTGCCAGCAGCCCCGGAAGGAACTACAATGAGCAGTTCTTC.

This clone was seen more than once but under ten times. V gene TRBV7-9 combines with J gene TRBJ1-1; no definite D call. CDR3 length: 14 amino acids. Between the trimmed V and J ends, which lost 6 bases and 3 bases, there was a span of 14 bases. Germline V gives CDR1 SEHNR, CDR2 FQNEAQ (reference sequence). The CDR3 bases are TGTGCCAGCAGGTCCGGACTGTCGGACACTGAAGCTTTCTTT. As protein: CASRSGLSDTEAFF.